These T cell receptor beta chains were read from a single sample in a study of cytomegalovirus exposure and HLA in healthy donors. Measured with immunoSEQ multiplex PCR; TCRdb has only the in-frame clones, and not every one. The repertoire holds fewer than 200,000 clones, with more than 65% as singletons. Sequenced: PBMCs. These receptors were obtained from a woman in her 50s in good health and CMV-seronegative. CDR3s include the opening cysteine and the closing phenylalanine or tryptophan. The D gene is left open where the match is weak. Clone size is stated in some rows and not others, as once, few, many or a class when expanded.

cdr3_length | d_call | j_call | clone_size | v_call | cdr3_aa | cdr3_nt
16 | NA | TRBJ2-5 | NA | TRBV5-6 | CASSSLSGGAGETQYF | TGTGCCAGCAGCTCCCTCTCTGGAGGGGCGGGAGAGACCCAGTACTTC
15 | NA | TRBJ2-7 | NA | TRBV15 | CATSREGTESYEQYF | TGTGCCACCAGCAGGGAGGGGACAGAGTCCTACGAGCAGTACTTC
15 | NA | TRBJ1-6 | NA | TRBV6-5 | CASSYRQAYNSPLHF | TGTGCCAGCAGTTACCGCCAGGCCTATAATTCACCCCTCCACTTT
19 | TRBD2 | TRBJ2-2 | NA | TRBV15 | CATSRAGLAGGQYTGELFF | TGTGCCACCAGCAGAGCGGGACTAGCGGGGGGGCAGTACACCGGGGAGCTGTTTTTT
13 | TRBD1 | TRBJ2-7 | NA | TRBV6-1 | CASSVGTDYEQYF | TGTGCCAGCAGTGTCGGGACAGACTACGAGCAGTACTTC
14 | NA | TRBJ1-1 | NA | TRBV5-4 | CASSERQASTEAFF | TGTGCCAGCAGCGAAAGACAGGCCTCAACTGAAGCTTTCTTT
15 | NA | TRBJ1-1 | NA | TRBV10-3 | CAISPAGGENTEAFF | TGTGCCATCAGTCCAGCCGGGGGAGAGAACACTGAAGCTTTCTTT
15 | TRBD1 | TRBJ1-1 | NA | TRBV5-4 | CASSLTFGQGDEAFF | TGTGCCAGCAGCTTAACCTTTGGACAGGGGGATGAAGCTTTCTTT
14 | TRBD1 | TRBJ2-5 | NA | TRBV28 | CASSSPDREETQYF | TGTGCCAGCAGTTCCCCGGACAGGGAAGAGACCCAGTACTTC
20 | NA | TRBJ2-2 | NA | TRBV27 | CASARVPPSLAVLNTGELFF | TGTGCCAGCGCTCGAGTGCCCCCCTCACTCGCGGTCCTGAACACCGGGGAGCTGTTTTTT
16 | TRBD1 | TRBJ1-2 | once | TRBV28 | CASSLDPTGGSYGYTF | TGTGCCAGCAGTTTAGACCCGACAGGGGGCAGCTATGGCTACACCTTC
16 | NA | TRBJ1-2 | NA | TRBV5-1 | CASSLHRSPAHYGYTF | TGCGCCAGCAGCTTGCACAGGTCCCCTGCTCACTATGGCTACACCTTC
13 | NA | TRBJ1-2 | NA | TRBV28 | CASSLEGYYGYTF | TGTGCCAGCAGTTTGGAGGGGTACTATGGCTACACCTTC
14 | NA | TRBJ2-5 | NA | TRBV5-8 | CASSLFRGAETQYF | TGTGCCAGCAGCTTGTTCCGGGGGGCTGAGACCCAGTACTTC
13 | TRBD1 | TRBJ2-7 | once | TRBV5-1 | CASSPGQNYEQYF | TGCGCCAGCAGCCCGGGACAGAACTACGAGCAGTACTTC
16 | TRBD2 | TRBJ2-5 | NA | TRBV19 | CASSIFGAGGMETQYF | TGTGCCAGTAGTATATTCGGAGCGGGGGGCATGGAGACCCAGTACTTC
13 | NA | TRBJ2-7 | NA | TRBV7-9 | CASSGRKYYEQYF | TGTGCCAGCAGCGGCAGAAAGTACTACGAGCAGTACTTC
16 | TRBD2 | TRBJ2-3 | NA | TRBV30 | CAWSPGLAGSTDTQYF | TGTGCCTGGTCTCCGGGACTAGCGGGAAGCACAGATACGCAGTATTTT
18 | NA | TRBJ2-7 | NA | TRBV7-9 | CASSLGPSRGGRTYEQYF | TGTGCCAGCAGCTTAGGCCCCTCCCGCGGGGGCCGCACCTACGAGCAGTACTTC
18 | TRBD1 | TRBJ2-3 | NA | TRBV9 | CASSPPRRSRGRADTQYF | TGTGCCAGCAGCCCCCCCCGTAGGTCGAGGGGGCGTGCAGATACGCAGTATTTT
12 | NA | TRBJ1-2 | NA | TRBV5-1 | CASSFGEGSYTF | TGCGCCAGCAGTTTTGGCGAGGGAAGCTACACCTTC
16 | TRBD2 | TRBJ2-5 | medium-sized | TRBV10-3 | CAIRLGLAGSEETQYF | TGTGCCATCAGGCTAGGACTAGCGGGGTCTGAGGAGACCCAGTACTTC
10 | NA | TRBJ1-4 | NA | TRBV30 | CASLNEKLFF | TGTGCCTCACTAAATGAAAAACTGTTTTTT
14 | NA | TRBJ1-2 | NA | TRBV14 | CASSQGTANYGYTF | TGTGCCAGCAGCCAAGGAACAGCTAACTATGGCTACACCTTC
14 | TRBD1 | TRBJ1-3 | NA | TRBV9 | CASSPRQGGNTIYF | TGTGCCAGCAGCCCCCGACAGGGAGGAAACACCATATATTTT
16 | TRBD1 | TRBJ2-3 | NA | TRBV6-6 | CASSPKGQEGTDTQYF | TGTGCCAGCAGTCCAAAAGGACAGGAGGGCACAGATACGCAGTATTTT
20 | TRBD1 | TRBJ1-6 | NA | TRBV7-8 | CASSLDGTGGFVSYNSPLHF | TGTGCCAGCAGCTTAGATGGGACAGGGGGCTTCGTTTCCTATAATTCACCCCTCCACTTT
14 | TRBD1 | TRBJ1-2 | NA | TRBV27 | CASSPRTGEYGYTF | TGTGCCAGCAGTCCCCGGACAGGGGAGTATGGCTACACCTTC
13 | TRBD1 | TRBJ1-1 | NA | TRBV29-1 | CSVSWTGVGEAFF | TGCAGCGTTTCCTGGACAGGGGTAGGTGAAGCTTTCTTT
15 | NA | TRBJ2-5 | NA | TRBV7-6 | CASSPAVGYQETQYF | TGTGCCAGCAGCCCAGCGGTAGGGTACCAAGAGACCCAGTACTTC
15 | TRBD2 | TRBJ2-5 | NA | TRBV5-1 | CASSPGLAGVETQYF | TGCGCCAGCAGCCCGGGACTAGCGGGGGTAGAGACCCAGTACTTC
16 | NA | TRBJ2-2 | NA | TRBV9 | CASSVYGGGGGGELFF | TGTGCCAGCAGCGTATATGGTGGGGGCGGAGGCGGGGAGCTGTTTTTT
17 | NA | TRBJ2-2 | NA | TRBV19 | CASSTARWTINTGELFF | TGTGCCAGTAGTACCGCTAGGTGGACTATAAACACCGGGGAGCTGTTTTTT
17 | NA | TRBJ2-5 | once | TRBV7-2 | CASSRQGTAGLGETQYF | TGTGCCAGCAGCCGCCAGGGGACGGCCGGGTTGGGAGAGACCCAGTACTTC
18 | NA | TRBJ2-6 | NA | TRBV27 | CASSLAGFLNSGANVLTF | TGTGCCAGCAGTTTAGCAGGCTTTTTGAACTCTGGGGCCAACGTCCTGACTTTC
16 | NA | TRBJ2-7 | NA | TRBV11-2 | CASSLEPTTYFYEQYF | TGTGCCAGCAGCTTAGAGCCGACTACCTACTTCTACGAGCAGTACTTC
14 | NA | TRBJ1-2 | NA | TRBV5-1 | CASSLQTQLYGYTF | TGCGCCAGCAGCTTGCAAACCCAACTCTATGGCTACACCTTC
15 | NA | TRBJ1-5 | NA | TRBV6-6 | CASIGAGRGNQPQHF | TGTGCCAGCATTGGGGCAGGGCGAGGCAATCAGCCCCAGCATTTT
14 | TRBD1 | TRBJ1-3 | NA | TRBV19 | CASSIGQGGNTIYF | TGTGCCAGTAGCATCGGACAGGGTGGAAACACCATATATTTT
13 | TRBD2 | TRBJ2-7 | few | TRBV5-4 | CASSWVAGDEQYF | TGTGCCAGCAGCTGGGTAGCGGGAGACGAGCAGTACTTC
19 | NA | TRBJ2-3 | NA | TRBV21-1 | CASSKVAGQPRTSTDTQYF | TGTGCCAGCAGCAAAGTGGCAGGACAGCCGAGGACCTCCACAGATACGCAGTATTTT
14 | NA | TRBJ2-3 | NA | TRBV4-1 | CASRGPGVTDTQYF | TGCGCCAGCAGAGGGCCAGGGGTCACAGATACGCAGTATTTT
12 | NA | TRBJ1-6 | NA | TRBV28 | CASSSEGLSLHF | TGTGCCAGCAGCTCGGAGGGGCTGTCCCTCCACTTT
15 | NA | TRBJ1-3 | NA | TRBV6-6 | CASSYPPRAGNTIYF | TGTGCCAGCAGTTACCCCCCACGAGCTGGAAACACCATATATTTT
13 | NA | TRBJ2-5 | NA | TRBV7-9 | CASSPRVGETQYF | TGTGCCAGCAGCCCCAGGGTAGGAGAGACCCAGTACTTC
14 | TRBD1 | TRBJ2-7 | NA | TRBV27 | CASRGTGGYYEQYF | TGTGCCAGCAGAGGGACAGGGGGTTACTACGAGCAGTACTTC
15 | TRBD1 | TRBJ1-5 | once | TRBV11-2 | CASSLGGQVNQPQHF | TGTGCCAGCAGCTTAGGGGGACAGGTGAATCAGCCCCAGCATTTT
12 | NA | TRBJ1-2 | NA | TRBV11-2 | CASSSWGDGYTF | TGTGCCAGCAGCTCGTGGGGGGATGGCTACACCTTC
13 | TRBD1 | TRBJ1-2 | NA | TRBV29-1 | CSVRPRTGDGYTF | TGCAGCGTTCGCCCGAGGACAGGGGATGGCTACACCTTC
14 | TRBD1 | TRBJ1-5 | once | TRBV5-1 | CASSIGQGNQPQHF | TGCGCCAGCAGCATAGGACAGGGTAATCAGCCCCAGCATTTT
16 | NA | TRBJ2-5 | NA | TRBV11-2 | CASRQPYMAGPRTQYF | TGTGCCAGCAGACAACCCTATATGGCGGGCCCCAGGACCCAGTACTTC
13 | NA | TRBJ1-2 | once | TRBV30 | CAWSPPGNYGYTF | TGTGCCTGGAGTCCGCCGGGGAACTATGGCTACACCTTC
15 | TRBD1 | TRBJ1-2 | NA | TRBV28 | CASRGNQGANYGYTF | TGTGCCAGCAGGGGGAACCAGGGGGCCAACTATGGCTACACCTTC
14 | NA | TRBJ2-3 | NA | TRBV18 | CASSRDNSADTQYF | TGTGCCAGCTCACGGGACAATTCGGCAGATACGCAGTATTTT
14 | TRBD1 | TRBJ1-1 | NA | TRBV29-1 | CSVNVRGPSTEAFF | TGCAGCGTTAACGTCAGGGGGCCGAGCACTGAAGCTTTCTTT
13 | NA | TRBJ2-3 | NA | TRBV11-2 | CASRSLRTDTQYF | TGTGCCAGCAGGTCACTTCGCACAGATACGCAGTATTTT
12 | NA | TRBJ2-1 | NA | TRBV28 | CASSSPATGPFF | TGTGCCAGCAGTTCGCCGGCCACAGGGCCGTTCTTC
15 | NA | TRBJ2-1 | NA | TRBV1 | CTSSDVAVSYNEQFF | TGCACCAGCAGCGACGTAGCGGTCTCCTACAATGAGCAGTTCTTC
14 | NA | TRBJ1-2 | NA | TRBV6-6 | CASSSTGSSYGYTF | TGTGCCAGCAGTTCGACAGGTTCGTCATATGGCTACACCTTC
11 | NA | TRBJ1-1 | few | TRBV19 | CASSIRSEAFF | TGTGCCAGTAGTATTCGGTCGGAAGCTTTCTTT